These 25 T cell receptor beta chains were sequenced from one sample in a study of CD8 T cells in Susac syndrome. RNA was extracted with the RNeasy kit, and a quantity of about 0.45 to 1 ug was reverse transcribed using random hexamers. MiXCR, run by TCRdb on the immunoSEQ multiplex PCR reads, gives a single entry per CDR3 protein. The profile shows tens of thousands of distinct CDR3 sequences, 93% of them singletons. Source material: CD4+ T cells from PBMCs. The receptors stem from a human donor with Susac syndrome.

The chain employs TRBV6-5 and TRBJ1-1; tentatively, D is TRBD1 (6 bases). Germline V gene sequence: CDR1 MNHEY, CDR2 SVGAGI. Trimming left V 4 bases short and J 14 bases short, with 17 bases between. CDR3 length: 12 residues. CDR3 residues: CASSLTGIKTFF. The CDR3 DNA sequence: TGTGCCAGCAGTTTGACAGGAATAAAGACCTTCTTT.

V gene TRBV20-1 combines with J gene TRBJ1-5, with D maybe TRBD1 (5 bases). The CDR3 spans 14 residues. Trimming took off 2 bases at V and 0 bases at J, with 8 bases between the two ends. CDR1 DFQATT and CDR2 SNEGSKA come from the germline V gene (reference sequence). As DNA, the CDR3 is TGCAGTGCTAGAAGGGACCCTAGCAATCAGCCCCAGCATTTT. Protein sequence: CSARRDPSNQPQHF.

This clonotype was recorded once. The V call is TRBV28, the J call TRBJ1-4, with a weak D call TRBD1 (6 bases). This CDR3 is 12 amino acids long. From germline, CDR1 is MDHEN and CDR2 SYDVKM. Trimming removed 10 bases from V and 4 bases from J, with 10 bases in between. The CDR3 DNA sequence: TGTGCCACGGGGGCGCTTAATGAAAAACTGTTTTTT. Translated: CATGALNEKLFF.

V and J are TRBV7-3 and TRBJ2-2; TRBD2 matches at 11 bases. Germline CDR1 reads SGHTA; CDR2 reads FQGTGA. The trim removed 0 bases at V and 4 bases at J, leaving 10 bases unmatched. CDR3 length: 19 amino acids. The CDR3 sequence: CASSLTPETSGVRTGELFF. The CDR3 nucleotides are TGTGCCAGCAGCTTAACGCCCGAGACTAGCGGGGTACGCACCGGGGAGCTGTTTTTT.

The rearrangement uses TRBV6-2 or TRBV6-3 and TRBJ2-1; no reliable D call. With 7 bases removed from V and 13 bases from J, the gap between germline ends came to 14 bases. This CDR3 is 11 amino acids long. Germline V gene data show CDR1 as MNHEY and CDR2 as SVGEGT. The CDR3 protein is CASTLFGFQFF. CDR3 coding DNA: TGTGCCAGCACACTTTTCGGGTTTCAGTTCTTC.

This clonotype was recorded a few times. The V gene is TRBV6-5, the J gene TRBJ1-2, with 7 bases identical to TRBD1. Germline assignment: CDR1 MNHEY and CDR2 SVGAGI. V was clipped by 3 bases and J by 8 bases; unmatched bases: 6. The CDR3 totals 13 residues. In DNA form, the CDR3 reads TGTGCCAGCAGTTATGACAGGGTTCAGGGCTACACCTTC. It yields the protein CASSYDRVQGYTF.

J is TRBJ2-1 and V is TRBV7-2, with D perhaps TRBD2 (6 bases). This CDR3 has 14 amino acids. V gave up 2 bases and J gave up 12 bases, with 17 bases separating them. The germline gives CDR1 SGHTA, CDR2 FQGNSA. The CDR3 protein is CASSLRDQVGGQFF. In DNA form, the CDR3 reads TGTGCCAGCAGCTTACGTGACCAAGTGGGGGGGCAGTTCTTC.

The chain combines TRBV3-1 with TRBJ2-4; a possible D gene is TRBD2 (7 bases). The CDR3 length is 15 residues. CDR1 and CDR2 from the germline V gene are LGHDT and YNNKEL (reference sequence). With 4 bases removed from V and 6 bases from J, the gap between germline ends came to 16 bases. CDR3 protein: CASSLGGGGLNIQYF. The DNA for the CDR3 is TGTGCCAGCAGCCTGGGAGGGGGAGGATTAAACATTCAGTACTTC.

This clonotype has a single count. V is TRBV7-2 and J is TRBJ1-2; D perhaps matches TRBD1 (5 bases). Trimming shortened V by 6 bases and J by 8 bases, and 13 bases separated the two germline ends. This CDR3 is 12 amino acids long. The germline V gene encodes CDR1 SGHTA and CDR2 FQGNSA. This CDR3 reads CASSEGARGYTF. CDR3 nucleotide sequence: TGTGCCAGCAGTGAAGGGGCGCGGGGCTACACCTTC.

CDR3 loop: CAWSRAGTLETQYF. Written as DNA, the CDR3 is TGTGCCTGGAGTAGGGCAGGGACATTAGAGACCCAGTACTTC. The chain uses TRBV30 and TRBJ2-5; D is perhaps TRBD1 (6 bases). Between the trimmed V and J ends, which lost 2 bases and 4 bases, there was a span of 14 bases. There are 14 residues in the CDR3. The germline gives CDR1 GTSNPN, CDR2 SVGIG (reference sequence).

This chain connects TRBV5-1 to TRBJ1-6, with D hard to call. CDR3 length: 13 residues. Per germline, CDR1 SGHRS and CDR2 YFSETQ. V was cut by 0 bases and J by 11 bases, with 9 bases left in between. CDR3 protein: CASSLEEATPLHF. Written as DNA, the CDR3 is TGCGCCAGCAGCTTGGAGGAGGCTACACCCCTCCACTTT.

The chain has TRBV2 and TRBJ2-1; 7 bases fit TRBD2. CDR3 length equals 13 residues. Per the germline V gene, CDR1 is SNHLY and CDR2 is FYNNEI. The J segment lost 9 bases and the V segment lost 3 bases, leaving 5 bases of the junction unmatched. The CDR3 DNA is TGTGCCAGCAGTGAGCCGACTAGCCTTGAGCAGTTCTTC. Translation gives CASSEPTSLEQFF.

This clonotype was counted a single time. CDR3 protein: CASSLAQVKNTEAFF. The CDR3 DNA reads as TGTGCCAGCAGTTTAGCCCAGGTCAAGAACACTGAAGCTTTCTTT. This chain joins TRBV28 and TRBJ1-1; D is ambiguous. The CDR3 totals 15 residues. Germline V gene lookup returns CDR1 MDHEN and CDR2 SYDVKM. Trimming removed 2 bases from V and 1 base from J, with 11 bases in between. Full variable domain (rest looked up from reference TRBV28 and TRBJ1-1): DVKVTQSSRYLVKRTGEKVFLECVQDMDHENMFWYRQDPGLGLRLIYFSYDVKMKEKGDIPEGYSVSREKKERFSLILESASTNQTSMYLCASSLAQVKNTEAFFGQGTRLTVV.

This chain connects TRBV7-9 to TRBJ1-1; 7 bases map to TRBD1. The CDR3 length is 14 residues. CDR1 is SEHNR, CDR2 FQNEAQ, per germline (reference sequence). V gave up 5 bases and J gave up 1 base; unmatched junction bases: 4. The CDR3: CASSRRGENTEAFF. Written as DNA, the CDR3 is TGTGCCAGCAGCCGCAGGGGGGAGAACACTGAAGCTTTCTTT.

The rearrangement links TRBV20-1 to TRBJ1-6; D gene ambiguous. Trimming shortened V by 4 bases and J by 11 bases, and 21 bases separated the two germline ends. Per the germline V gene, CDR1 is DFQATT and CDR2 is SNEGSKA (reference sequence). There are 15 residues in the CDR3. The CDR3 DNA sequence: TGCAGTGCTATCTGGATCAGGACCGACAATCCACCCCTCCACTTT. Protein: CSAIWIRTDNPPLHF.

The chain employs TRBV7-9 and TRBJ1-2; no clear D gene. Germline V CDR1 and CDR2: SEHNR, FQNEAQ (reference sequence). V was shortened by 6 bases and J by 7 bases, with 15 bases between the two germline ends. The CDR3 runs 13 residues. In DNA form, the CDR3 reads TGTGCCAGCAGTCAGACACCGTGGGGTGGCTACACCTTC. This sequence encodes CASSQTPWGGYTF.

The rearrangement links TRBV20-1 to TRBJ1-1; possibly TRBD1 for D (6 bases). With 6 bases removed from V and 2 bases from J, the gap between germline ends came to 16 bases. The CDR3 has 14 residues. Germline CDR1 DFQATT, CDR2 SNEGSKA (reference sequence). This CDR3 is CSAAQDSINTEAFF. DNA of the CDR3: TGCAGTGCGGCCCAGGACAGCATAAACACTGAAGCTTTCTTT.

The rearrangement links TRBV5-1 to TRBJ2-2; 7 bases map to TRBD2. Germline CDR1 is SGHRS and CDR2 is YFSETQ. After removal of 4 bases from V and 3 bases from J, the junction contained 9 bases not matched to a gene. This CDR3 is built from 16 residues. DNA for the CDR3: TGCGCCAGCAGCCCTCTCGCCGCGGGGGACACCGGGGAGCTGTTTTTT. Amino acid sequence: CASSPLAAGDTGELFF.

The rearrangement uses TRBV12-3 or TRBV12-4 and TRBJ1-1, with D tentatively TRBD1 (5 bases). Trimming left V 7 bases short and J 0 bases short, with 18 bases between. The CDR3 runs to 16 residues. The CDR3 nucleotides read TGTGCCAGCACCGATACGGGGCAGAACATGAACACTGAAGCTTTCTTT. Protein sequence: CASTDTGQNMNTEAFF.

CDR3 coding DNA: TGCGCCAGCAGCTTGGAGGGACATAGGAACACTGAAGCTTTCTTT. Amino acids: CASSLEGHRNTEAFF. The chain links TRBV5-1 to TRBJ1-1, with D perhaps TRBD1 (6 bases). V lost 0 bases and J lost 1, with 10 bases in between. The germline V gene encodes CDR1 SGHRS and CDR2 YFSETQ. This CDR3 contains 15 residues.

The CDR3 is CASSPGLAVVEDTQYF. The CDR3 DNA follows: TGTGCCAGCAGCCCGGGACTAGCGGTTGTGGAAGATACGCAGTATTTT. The J gene is TRBJ2-3, the V gene TRBV5-6; 11 bases align to TRBD2. The CDR3 spans 16 residues. V lost 4 bases, J lost 5 bases, and 9 bases stayed unmatched. Germline CDR1 is SGHDT and CDR2 is YYEEEE.

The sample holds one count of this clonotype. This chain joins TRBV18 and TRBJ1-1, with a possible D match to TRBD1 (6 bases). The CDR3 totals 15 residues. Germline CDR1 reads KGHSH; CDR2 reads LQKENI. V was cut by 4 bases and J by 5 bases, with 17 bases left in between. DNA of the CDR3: TGTGCCAGCTCACTACGACAACAGGGTGGGACTGAAGCTTTCTTT. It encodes CASSLRQQGGTEAFF.

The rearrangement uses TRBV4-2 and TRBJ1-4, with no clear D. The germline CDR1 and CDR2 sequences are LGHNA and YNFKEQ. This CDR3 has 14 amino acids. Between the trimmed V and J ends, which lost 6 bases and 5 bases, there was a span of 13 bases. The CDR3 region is CASSRRGGNEKLFF. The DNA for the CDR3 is TGTGCCAGCAGTCGGCGGGGAGGCAATGAAAAACTGTTTTTT.

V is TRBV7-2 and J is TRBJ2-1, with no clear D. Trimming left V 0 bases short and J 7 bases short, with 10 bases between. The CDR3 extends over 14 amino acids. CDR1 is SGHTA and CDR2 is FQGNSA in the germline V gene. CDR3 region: CASSLALTVNEQFF. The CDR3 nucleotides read TGTGCCAGCAGCTTAGCCCTGACTGTTAATGAGCAGTTCTTC.

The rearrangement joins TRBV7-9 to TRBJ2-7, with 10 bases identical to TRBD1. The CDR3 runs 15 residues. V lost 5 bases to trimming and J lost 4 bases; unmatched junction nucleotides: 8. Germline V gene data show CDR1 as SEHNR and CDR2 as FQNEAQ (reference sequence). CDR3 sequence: CASSQPGTGAYEQYF. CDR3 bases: TGTGCCAGCAGCCAACCCGGGACAGGGGCGTACGAGCAGTACTTC.